The source of this T cell receptor beta chain is a study of T-cell reconstitution after alpha-beta-depleted transplantation in children (dated by TCRdb to 2016 to 2017). Turning to the overall study: T-cell immune reconstitution after TCRalphabeta/CD19-depleted allogeneic hematopoietic cell transplantation in children was quantitatively tracked in the study by means of TCR repertoire profiling. Overall study results and their limits: In some patients, the high TCRbeta diversity seen at day 60 was put down to recipient T cells and intrathymic progenitors that had survived conditioning. Hyperexpanded clone frequencies declined over subsequent months; after one year, T-cell counts and TCRbeta diversity were mostly attributed to newly produced T cells. The apparently early recovery of alphabetaT-cell counts about two months after transplant reportedly depended on only several hundred rapidly expanded clones that came from non-depleted graft cells.

This clonotype was seen a handful of times. Its antigen is not yet known. Base qualities are not provided; no much larger clone lies one nucleotide away. The cysteine opens and the phenylalanine closes a CDR3 of 16 amino acids. Of the read, only the CDR3 DNA is kept; its 48 bases are in frame from base 1. In the germline V gene, CDR1 corresponds to SGHTS and CDR2 to YDEGEE. For this chain, trimming is 0 bases at the V end and 5 bases at the J end, and the number of junction bases without a gene match is 9. Library generation was performed with PCR. The instrument was an Illumina HiSeq 2500. TCR library preparation used molecular barcoding, with unique molecular identifiers applied to normalize quantification of the TCRbeta repertoire. Using fastp trimming at Q25 and MiXCR clonotype assembly, TCRdb reanalyzed the public sequencing data and kept in-frame beta chains. Entries are consolidated by CDR3 protein sequence, retaining the most common genes and DNA. In all, the sample holds around 420,000 distinct CDR3 sequences, and around 15% of those were seen once. 25% to 30% of the sample is in the top ten clones.

In the paper's terms, the treatment or condition label means: allogeneic hematopoietic cell transplantation with graft depleted of TCRalphabeta T cells and CD19 B cells. Transplant recipients were children who received TCRalphabeta/CD19-depleted allogeneic hematopoietic cell grafts. Sequencing used PBMCs, mostly from graft donor cells, obtained 360 days after TCRalphabeta/CD19-depleted stem cell transplant. The rearrangement combines TRBV5-8 with TRBJ2-5, and 8 bases in between align with TRBD2. The source of this sequence is a boy under three years old who had a stem cell transplant for Wiskott-Aldrich syndrome, so the T cells may come from the graft donor. CDR3 protein: CASSLDVGRAGETQYF. Read as DNA, the sequence is TGTGCCAGCAGCTTGGACGTCGGGAGGGCCGGGGAGACCCAGTACTTC.